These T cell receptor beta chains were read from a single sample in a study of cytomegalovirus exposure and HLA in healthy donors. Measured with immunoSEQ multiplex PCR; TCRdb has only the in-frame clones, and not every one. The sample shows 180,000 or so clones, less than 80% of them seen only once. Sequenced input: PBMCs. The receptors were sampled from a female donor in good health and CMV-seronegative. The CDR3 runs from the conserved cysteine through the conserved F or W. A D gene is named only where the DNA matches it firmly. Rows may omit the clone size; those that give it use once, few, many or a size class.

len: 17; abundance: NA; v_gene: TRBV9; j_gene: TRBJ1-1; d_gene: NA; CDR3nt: TGTGCCAGCAGGGGTTATACAGGTTCGACCCAGAACACTGAAGCTTTCTTT; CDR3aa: CASRGYTGSTQNTEAFF
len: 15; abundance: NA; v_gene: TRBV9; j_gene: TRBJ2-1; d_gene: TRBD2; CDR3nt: TGTGCCAGCAGCGTGGGACTAGCGGGAGTCAATGAGCAGTTCTTC; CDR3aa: CASSVGLAGVNEQFF
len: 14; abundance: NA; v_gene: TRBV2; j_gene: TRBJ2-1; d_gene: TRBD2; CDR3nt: TGTGCCAGCAGATTAGCGGGAGGGCCGAATGAGCAGTTCTTC; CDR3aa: CASRLAGGPNEQFF
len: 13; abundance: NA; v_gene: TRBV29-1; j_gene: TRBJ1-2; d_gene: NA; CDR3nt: TGCAGCGTGTCCTTTGGCGGGAACTATGGCTACACCTTC; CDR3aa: CSVSFGGNYGYTF
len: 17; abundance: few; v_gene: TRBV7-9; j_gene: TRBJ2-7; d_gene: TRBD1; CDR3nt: TGTGCCAGCAGCCCGAAAGGGGGACAGGGGAGCTCCTACGAGCAGTACTTC; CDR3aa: CASSPKGGQGSSYEQYF
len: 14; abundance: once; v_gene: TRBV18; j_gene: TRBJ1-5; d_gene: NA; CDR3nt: TGTGCCAGCTCACCGGGAGACAACAATCAGCCCCAGCATTTT; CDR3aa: CASSPGDNNQPQHF
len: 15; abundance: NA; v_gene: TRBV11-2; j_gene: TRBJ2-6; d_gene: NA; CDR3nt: TGTGCCAGCAGGCCACCATACTCTGGGGCCAACGGCCTGACTTTC; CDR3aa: CASRPPYSGANGLTF
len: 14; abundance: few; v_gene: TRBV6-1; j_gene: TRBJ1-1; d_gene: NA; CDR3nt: TGTGCCAGCAGTGAACCCGAGCTGTCGACTGAAGCTTTCTTT; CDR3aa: CASSEPELSTEAFF
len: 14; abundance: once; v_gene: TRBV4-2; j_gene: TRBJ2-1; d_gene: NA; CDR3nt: TGTGCCAGCAGCCAAGAGGGGCCCAGCTATGAGCAGTTCTTC; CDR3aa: CASSQEGPSYEQFF
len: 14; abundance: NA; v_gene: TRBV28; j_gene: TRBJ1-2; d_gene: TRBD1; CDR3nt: TGTGCCAGCAGTTTGACAGGGGCTAACTATGGCTACACCTTC; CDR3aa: CASSLTGANYGYTF
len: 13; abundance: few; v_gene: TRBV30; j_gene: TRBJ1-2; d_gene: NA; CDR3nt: TGTGCCCGGGCCCCGCGGGGTAACTATGGCTACACCTTC; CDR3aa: CARAPRGNYGYTF
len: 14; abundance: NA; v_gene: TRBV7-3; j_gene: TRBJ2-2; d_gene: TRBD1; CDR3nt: TGTGCCAGCAGCTACCAGACAGGGCCCGGGGAGCTGTTTTTT; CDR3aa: CASSYQTGPGELFF
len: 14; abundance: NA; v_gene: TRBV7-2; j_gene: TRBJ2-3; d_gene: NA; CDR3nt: TGTGCCAGCCAGATTGGAGGCAGCACAGATACGCAGTATTTT; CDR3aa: CASQIGGSTDTQYF
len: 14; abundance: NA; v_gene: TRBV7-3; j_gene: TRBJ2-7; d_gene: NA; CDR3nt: TGTGCCAGCAGCCCCACCGGGACAACCTACGAGCAGTACTTC; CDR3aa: CASSPTGTTYEQYF
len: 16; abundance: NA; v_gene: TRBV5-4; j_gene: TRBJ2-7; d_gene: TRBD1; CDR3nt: TGTGCCAGCACCCCTGATAGGGACAGGGGGGTTAGCGAGCAGTACTTC; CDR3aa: CASTPDRDRGVSEQYF
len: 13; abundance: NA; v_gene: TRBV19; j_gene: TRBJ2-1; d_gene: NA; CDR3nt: TGTGCCAGTAGTATTAGGGGGTACGGTGAGCAGTTCTTC; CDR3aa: CASSIRGYGEQFF
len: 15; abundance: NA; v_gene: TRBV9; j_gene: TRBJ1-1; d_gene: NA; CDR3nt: TGTGCCAGCAGCGTAGGCCAGGTGGCGGGCACTGAAGCTTTCTTT; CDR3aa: CASSVGQVAGTEAFF
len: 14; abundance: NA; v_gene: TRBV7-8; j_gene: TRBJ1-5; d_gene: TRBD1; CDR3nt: TGTGCCAGCAGCTCAAGACAGGGTTTCCAGCCCCAGCATTTT; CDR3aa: CASSSRQGFQPQHF
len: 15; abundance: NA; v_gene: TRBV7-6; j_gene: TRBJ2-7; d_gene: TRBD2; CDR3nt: TGTGCCAGCAAAGCCGGGACTAGCGGGGGAATCGAGCAGTACTTC; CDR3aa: CASKAGTSGGIEQYF
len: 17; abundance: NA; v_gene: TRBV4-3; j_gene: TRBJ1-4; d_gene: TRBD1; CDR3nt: TGCGCCAGCAGCCGTCAGACAGGGACAGGGGGGACGGAAAAACTGTTTTTT; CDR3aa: CASSRQTGTGGTEKLFF
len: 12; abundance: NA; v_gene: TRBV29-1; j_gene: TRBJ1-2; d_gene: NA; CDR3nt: TGCAGCGTTGTACGTCCGGAGGGCGGCTACACCTTC; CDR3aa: CSVVRPEGGYTF
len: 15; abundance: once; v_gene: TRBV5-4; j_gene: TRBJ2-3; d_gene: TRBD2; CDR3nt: TGTGCCAGCAGTCAGCGGGGGGGTAAAGCAGATACGCAGTATTTT; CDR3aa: CASSQRGGKADTQYF
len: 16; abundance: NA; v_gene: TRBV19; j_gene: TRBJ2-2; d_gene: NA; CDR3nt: TGTGCCAGTAGTATTTACAGGGCTCCGTACACCGGGGAGCTGTTTTTT; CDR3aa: CASSIYRAPYTGELFF
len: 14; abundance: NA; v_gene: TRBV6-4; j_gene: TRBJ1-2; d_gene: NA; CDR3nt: TGTGCCAGCAGTGACTCAGGGACATTCTATGGCTACACCTTC; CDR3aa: CASSDSGTFYGYTF
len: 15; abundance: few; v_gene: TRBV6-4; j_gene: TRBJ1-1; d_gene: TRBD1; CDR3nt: TGTGCCAGCAGTGAATCGGAGGACAGGGCGAAGGGAGCTTTCTTT; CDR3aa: CASSESEDRAKGAFF
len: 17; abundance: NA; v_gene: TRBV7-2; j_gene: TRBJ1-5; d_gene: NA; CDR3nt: TGTGCCAGCAGCTCGCGGGGGTCAGACTATAGCAATCAGCCCCAGCATTTT; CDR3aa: CASSSRGSDYSNQPQHF
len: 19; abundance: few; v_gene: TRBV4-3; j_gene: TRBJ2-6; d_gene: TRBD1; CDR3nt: TGCGCCAGCAGCCAAGGCTTGAGGACAGGGCCCACTGGGGCCAACGGCCTGACTTTC; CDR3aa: CASSQGLRTGPTGANGLTF
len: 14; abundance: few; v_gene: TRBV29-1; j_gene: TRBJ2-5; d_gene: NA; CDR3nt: TGCAGCGCCGGAAGGATCCGGGTTGGAGAGACCCAGTACTTC; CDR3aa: CSAGRIRVGETQYF
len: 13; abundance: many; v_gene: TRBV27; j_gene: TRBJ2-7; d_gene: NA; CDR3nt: TGTGCCAGCAGTCTCTCGGGGTCCTACGAGCAGTACTTC; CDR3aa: CASSLSGSYEQYF
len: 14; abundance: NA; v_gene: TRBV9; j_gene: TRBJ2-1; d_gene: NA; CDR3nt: TGTGCCAGCAGCGTCGGCGGGACCCACAATGAGCAGTTCTTC; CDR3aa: CASSVGGTHNEQFF
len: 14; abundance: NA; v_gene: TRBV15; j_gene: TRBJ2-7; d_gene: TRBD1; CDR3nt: TGTGCCACAGACGCAAGGACAGGGTTCTACGAGCAGTACTTC; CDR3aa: CATDARTGFYEQYF
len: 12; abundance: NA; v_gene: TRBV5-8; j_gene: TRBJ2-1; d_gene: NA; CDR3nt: TGTGCCAGCAGCCTCTATAACAATGAGCAGTTCTTC; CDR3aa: CASSLYNNEQFF
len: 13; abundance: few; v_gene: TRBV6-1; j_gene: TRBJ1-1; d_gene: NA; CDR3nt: TGTGCCAGCAATACAGGACACAGGGTTGAAGCTTTCTTT; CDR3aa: CASNTGHRVEAFF
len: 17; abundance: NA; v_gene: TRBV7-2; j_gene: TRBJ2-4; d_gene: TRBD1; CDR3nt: TGTGCCAGCAGAGTCGGGACAGGGGGCCTGGCCAAAAACATTCAGTACTTC; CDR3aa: CASRVGTGGLAKNIQYF
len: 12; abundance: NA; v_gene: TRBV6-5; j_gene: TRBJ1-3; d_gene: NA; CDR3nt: TGTGCCAGTCGAGACTCTGGAAACACCATATATTTT; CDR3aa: CASRDSGNTIYF
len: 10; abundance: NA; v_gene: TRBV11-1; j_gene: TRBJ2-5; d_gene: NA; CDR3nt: TGTGCCAGCGGAGGGGAGACCCAGTACTTC; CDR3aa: CASGGETQYF
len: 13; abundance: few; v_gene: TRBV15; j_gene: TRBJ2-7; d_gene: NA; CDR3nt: TGTGCCACCGGGAGGGGGAGCTCCTACGAGCAGTACTTC; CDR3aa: CATGRGSSYEQYF
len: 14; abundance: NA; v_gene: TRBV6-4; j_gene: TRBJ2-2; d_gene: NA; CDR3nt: TGTGCCAGCAGTGACTCATGGCAATCCGGGGAGCTGTTTTTT; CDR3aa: CASSDSWQSGELFF
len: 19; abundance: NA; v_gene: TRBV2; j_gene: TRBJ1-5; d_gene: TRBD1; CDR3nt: TGTGCCAGCAATGACAGGGGGCAAGTCCCCCTCTATAGCAACCAGCCCCAGCATTTT; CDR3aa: CASNDRGQVPLYSNQPQHF
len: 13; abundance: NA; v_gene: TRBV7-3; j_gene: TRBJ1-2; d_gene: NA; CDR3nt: TGTGCCAGCAGCTTATCACAAGGGGGAGGCTACACCTTC; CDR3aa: CASSLSQGGGYTF
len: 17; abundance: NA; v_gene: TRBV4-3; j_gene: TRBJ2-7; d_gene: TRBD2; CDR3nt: TGCGCCAGCAGCCAAGATAATCCGACTAGCGGGGTTCATGGGCAGTACTTC; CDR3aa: CASSQDNPTSGVHGQYF
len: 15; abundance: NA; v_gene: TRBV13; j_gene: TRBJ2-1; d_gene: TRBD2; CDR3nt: TGTGCCAGCAGCTCTAGCGGGAGGGGGTGGAATGAGCAGTTCTTC; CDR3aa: CASSSSGRGWNEQFF
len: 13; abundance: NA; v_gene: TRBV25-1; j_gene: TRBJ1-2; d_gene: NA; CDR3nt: TGTGCCAGCAGTGAGATACAGGGTTATGGCTACACCTTC; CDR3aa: CASSEIQGYGYTF
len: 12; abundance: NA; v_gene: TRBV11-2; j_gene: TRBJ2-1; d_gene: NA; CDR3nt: TGTGCCAGCAGCTTAGGAGCGGGCGAGCAGTTCTTC; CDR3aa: CASSLGAGEQFF
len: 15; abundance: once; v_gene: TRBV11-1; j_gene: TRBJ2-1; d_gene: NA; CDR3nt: TGTGCCAGCAGCTTAAGCGGCGGGGCCTACAATGAGCAGTTCTTC; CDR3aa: CASSLSGGAYNEQFF
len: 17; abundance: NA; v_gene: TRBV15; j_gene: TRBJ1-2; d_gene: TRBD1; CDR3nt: TGTGCCACCAGCAGAACCGACAGGGGCGGTTTTGGTTATGGCTACACCTTC; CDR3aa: CATSRTDRGGFGYGYTF
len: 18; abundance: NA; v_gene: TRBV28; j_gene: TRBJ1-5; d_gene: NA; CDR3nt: TGTGCCAGCAGTACCCCCCCCGCCGGCAGCCCGCGGATGTGGCCCCAGCATTTT; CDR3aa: CASSTPPAGSPRMWPQHF
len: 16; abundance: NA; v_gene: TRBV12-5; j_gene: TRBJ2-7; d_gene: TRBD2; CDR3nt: TGTGCTAGTGGTTTGCGGTCCGGCGGGGGAGCCTACGAGCAGTACTTC; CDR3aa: CASGLRSGGGAYEQYF
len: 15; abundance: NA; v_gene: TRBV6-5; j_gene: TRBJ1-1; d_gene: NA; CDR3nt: TGTGCCAGCAGCACAGTAGAGGGGGGGGGCACTGAAGCTTTCTTT; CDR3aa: CASSTVEGGGTEAFF
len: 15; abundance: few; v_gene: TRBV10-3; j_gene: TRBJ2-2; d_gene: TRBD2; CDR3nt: TGTGCCATCAGTGAGGGACTAGCTGGCGCCGGGGAGCTGTTTTTT; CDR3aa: CAISEGLAGAGELFF
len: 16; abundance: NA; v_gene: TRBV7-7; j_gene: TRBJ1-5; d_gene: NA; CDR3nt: TGTGCTAGCAGCAAAGCTCAGGCTAATAGCAATCAGCCCCAGCATTTT; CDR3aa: CASSKAQANSNQPQHF
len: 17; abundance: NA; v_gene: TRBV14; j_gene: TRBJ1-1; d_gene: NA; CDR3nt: TGTGCCAGCAGCCGAGGGGGAGCCCGTAGGGTTTTCACTGAAGCTTTCTTT; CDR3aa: CASSRGGARRVFTEAFF
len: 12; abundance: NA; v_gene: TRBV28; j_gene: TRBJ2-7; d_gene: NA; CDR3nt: TGTGCCAGCAGCACGGGACCATACGGAGGGCTATTC; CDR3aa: CASSTGPYGGLF
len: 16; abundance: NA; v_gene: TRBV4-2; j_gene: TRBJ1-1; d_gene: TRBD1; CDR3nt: TGTGCCAGCAGCGTCGGCAGGGGGCTTGGGGACACTGAAGCTTTCTTT; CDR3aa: CASSVGRGLGDTEAFF
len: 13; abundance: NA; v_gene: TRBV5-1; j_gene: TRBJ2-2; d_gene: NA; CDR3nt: TGCGCCAGCAGCTTAGGGGACACCGGGGAGCTGTTTTTT; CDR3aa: CASSLGDTGELFF
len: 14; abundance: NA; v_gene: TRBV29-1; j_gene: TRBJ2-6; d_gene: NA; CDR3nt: TGCAGCGTTGGGTCGGGAATAGAGGCCAACGTCCTGACTTTC; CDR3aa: CSVGSGIEANVLTF
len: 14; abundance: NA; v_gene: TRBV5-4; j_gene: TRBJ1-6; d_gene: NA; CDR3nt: TGTGCCAGCGGACCGCAGGGTTATAATTCACCCCTCCACTTT; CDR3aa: CASGPQGYNSPLHF
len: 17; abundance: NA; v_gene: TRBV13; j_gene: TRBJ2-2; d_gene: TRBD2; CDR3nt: TGTGCCAGCAGCCGGACTAGCGGGGGGCTAAACACCGGGGAGCTGTTTTTT; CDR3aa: CASSRTSGGLNTGELFF